The following is a T cell receptor beta chain sequence with its context. Antigen unknown. Regions amplified from RNA transcripts were the TCR beta CDR3 regions. RT-PCR in the first round (using the HTBI primer set) targeted the TCR CDR3. One entry per CDR3 protein, called by TCRdb with MiXCR from the multiplex PCR reads. The top ten clones hold roughly 26% of a sample with about 400,000 distinct CDR3 sequences, approximately 15% of them seen once. The patients, who ranged from 18 to 65 in age, presented with newly diagnosed hyperthyroidism lasting under 2 months. Fresh peripheral blood, 10 ml, yielded the PBMCs. The data originate from a study of T cells in Graves' hyperthyroidism and ophthalmopathy. The germline V gene encodes CDR1 MGHRA and CDR2 YSYEKL. The CDR3 is made up of 17 amino acids. Trimming removed 0 bases from V and 5 bases from J; junction bases left unmatched: 8. Findings and limits, study-wide: Ophthalmopathy was distinguished from stable hyperthyroidism by 13 V-J signatures. Blood shared most expanded thyroid clonotypes above 0.001.

J is TRBJ2-3 and V is TRBV4-1, with 10 bases that match TRBD2. The clonotype originates from a woman between 18 and 30 years old with Graves' hyperthyroidism that later progressed to Graves' ophthalmopathy. Input material: blood. This chain's CDR3 is CASSQETAGGPGDTQYF. The CDR3 DNA is TGCGCCAGCAGCCAAGAGACAGCGGGAGGGCCGGGAGATACGCAGTATTTT.